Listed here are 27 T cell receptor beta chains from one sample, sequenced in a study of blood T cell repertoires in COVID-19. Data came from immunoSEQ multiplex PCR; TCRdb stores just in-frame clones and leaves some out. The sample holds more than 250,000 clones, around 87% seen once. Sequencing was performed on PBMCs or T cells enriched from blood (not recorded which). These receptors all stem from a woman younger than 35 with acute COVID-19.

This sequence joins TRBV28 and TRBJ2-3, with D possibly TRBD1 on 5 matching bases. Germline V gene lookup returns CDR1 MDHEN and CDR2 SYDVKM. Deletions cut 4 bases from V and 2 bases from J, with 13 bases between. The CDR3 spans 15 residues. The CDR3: CASSSQALYTDTQYF. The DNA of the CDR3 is TGTGCCAGCAGTTCACAGGCCCTTTACACAGATACGCAGTATTTT.

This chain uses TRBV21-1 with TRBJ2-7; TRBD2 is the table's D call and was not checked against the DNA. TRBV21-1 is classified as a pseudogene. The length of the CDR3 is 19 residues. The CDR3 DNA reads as TGTGCCAGCAGCAAATGGGTCGCGGGAGGGAGGGAAGTTTCCTACGAGCAGTACTTC. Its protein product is CASSKWVAGGREVSYEQYF.

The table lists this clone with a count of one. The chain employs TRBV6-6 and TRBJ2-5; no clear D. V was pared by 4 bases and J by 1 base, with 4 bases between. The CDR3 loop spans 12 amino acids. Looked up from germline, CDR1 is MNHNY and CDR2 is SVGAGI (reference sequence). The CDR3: CASSSGQETQYF. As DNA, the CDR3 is TGTGCCAGCAGTTCGGGCCAAGAGACCCAGTACTTC.

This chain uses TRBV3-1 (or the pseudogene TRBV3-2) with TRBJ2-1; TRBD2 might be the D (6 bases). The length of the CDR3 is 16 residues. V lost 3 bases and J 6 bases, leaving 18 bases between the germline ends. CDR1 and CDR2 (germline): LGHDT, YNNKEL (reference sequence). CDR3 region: CASSQGFAGPVNEQFF. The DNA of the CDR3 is TGTGCCAGCAGCCAGGGGTTCGCGGGACCGGTCAATGAGCAGTTCTTC.

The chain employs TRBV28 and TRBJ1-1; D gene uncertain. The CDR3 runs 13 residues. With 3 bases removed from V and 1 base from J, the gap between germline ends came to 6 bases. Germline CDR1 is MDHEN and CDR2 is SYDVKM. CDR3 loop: CASSFLPNTEAFF. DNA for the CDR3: TGTGCCAGCAGTTTTCTCCCGAACACTGAAGCTTTCTTT.

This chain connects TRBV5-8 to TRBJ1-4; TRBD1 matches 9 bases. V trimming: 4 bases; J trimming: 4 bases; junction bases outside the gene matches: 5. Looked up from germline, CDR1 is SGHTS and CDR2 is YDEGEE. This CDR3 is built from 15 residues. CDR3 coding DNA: TGTGCCAGCAGCCCCCGACAGGGGGGTAATGAAAAACTGTTTTTT. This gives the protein CASSPRQGGNEKLFF.

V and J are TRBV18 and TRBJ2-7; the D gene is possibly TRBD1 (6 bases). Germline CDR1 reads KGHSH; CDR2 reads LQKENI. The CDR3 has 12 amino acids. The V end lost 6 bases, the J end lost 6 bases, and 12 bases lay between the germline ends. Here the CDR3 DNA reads TGTGCCAGCTCGCTGGGGGCACTCGAGCAGTACTTC. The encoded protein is CASSLGALEQYF.

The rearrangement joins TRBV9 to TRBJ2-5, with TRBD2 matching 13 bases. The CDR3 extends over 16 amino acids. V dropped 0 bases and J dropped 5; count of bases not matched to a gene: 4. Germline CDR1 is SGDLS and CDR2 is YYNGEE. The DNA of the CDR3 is TGTGCCAGCAGCGTAGGGTCACTAGCGGGAGGGGAGACCCAGTACTTC. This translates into CASSVGSLAGGETQYF.

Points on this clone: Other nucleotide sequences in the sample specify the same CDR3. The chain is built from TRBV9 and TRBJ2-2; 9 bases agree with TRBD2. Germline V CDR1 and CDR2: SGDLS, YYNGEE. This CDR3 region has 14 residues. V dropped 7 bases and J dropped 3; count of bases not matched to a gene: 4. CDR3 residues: CASRAGGDTGELFF. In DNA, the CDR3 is TGTGCCAGCCGAGCGGGAGGTGACACCGGGGAGCTGTTTTTT.

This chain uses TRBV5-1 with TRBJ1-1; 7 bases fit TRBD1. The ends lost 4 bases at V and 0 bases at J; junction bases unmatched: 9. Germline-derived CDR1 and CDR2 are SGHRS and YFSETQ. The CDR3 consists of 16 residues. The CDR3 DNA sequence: TGCGCCAGCAGCAAACAAGGGCAGGGGGTGAACACTGAAGCTTTCTTT. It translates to CASSKQGQGVNTEAFF.

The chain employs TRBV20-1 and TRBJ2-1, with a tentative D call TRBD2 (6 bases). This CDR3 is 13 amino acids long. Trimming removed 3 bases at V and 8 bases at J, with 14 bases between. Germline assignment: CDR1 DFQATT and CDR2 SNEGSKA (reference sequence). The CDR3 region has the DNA TGCAGTGCTAGTCGGGCGGGAAGGGATGAGCAGTTCTTC. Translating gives CSASRAGRDEQFF.

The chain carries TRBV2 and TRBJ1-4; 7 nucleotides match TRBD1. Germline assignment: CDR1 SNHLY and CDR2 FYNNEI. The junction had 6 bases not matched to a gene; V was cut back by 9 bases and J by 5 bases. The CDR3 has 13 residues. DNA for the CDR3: TGTGCCAGTACGGGACAGTTGAATGAAAAACTGTTTTTT. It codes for CASTGQLNEKLFF.

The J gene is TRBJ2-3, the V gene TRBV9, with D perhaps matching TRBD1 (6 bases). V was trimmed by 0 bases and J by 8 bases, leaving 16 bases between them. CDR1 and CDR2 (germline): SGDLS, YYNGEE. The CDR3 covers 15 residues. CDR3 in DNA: TGTGCCAGCAGCGTAGCTCAAGAGGGGGTCGTTACGCAGTATTTT. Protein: CASSVAQEGVVTQYF.

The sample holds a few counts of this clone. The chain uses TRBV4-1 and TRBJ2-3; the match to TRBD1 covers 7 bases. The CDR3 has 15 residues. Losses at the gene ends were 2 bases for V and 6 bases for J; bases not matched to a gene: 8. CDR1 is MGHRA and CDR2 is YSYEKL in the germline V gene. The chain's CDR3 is CASSQTFSRGDTQYF. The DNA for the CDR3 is TGCGCCAGCAGCCAAACATTTTCCAGGGGGGATACGCAGTATTTT.

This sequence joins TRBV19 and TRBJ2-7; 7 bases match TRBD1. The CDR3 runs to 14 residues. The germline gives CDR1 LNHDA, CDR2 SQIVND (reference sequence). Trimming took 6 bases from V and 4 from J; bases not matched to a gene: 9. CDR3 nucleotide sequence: TGTGCCAGTAGAGACAGGGTGGGGCCTTACGAGCAGTACTTC. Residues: CASRDRVGPYEQYF.

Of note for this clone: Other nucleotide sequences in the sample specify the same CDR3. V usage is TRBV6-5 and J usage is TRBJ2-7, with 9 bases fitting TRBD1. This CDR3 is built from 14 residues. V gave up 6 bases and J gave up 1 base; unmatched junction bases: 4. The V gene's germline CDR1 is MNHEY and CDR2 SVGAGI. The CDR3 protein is CASRGQGRSYEQYF. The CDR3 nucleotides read TGTGCCAGCAGGGGACAGGGTAGATCCTACGAGCAGTACTTC.

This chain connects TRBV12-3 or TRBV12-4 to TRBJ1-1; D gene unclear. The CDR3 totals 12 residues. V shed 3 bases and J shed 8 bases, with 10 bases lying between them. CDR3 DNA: TGTGCCAGCAGTTTGGGCAGGATGGAAGCTTTCTTT. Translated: CASSLGRMEAFF.

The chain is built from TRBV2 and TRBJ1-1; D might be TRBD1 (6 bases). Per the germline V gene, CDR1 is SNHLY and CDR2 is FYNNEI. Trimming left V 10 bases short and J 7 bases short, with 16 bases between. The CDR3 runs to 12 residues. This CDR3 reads CAIGRQAYEAFF. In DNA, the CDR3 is TGTGCCATCGGACGACAGGCCTATGAAGCTTTCTTT.

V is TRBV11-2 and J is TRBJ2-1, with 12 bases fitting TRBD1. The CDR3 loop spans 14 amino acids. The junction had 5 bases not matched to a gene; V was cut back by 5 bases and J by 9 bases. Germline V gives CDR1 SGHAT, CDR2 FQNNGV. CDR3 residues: CASSPGTGGGEQFF. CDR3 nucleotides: TGTGCCAGCAGCCCCGGGACAGGGGGCGGTGAGCAGTTCTTC.

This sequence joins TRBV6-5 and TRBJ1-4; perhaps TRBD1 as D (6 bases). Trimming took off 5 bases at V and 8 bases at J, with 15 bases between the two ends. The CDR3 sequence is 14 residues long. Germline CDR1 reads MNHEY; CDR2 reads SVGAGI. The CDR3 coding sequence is TGTGCCAGCAGTAGGGGGAGAGCGGGGGAAAAACTGTTTTTT. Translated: CASSRGRAGEKLFF.

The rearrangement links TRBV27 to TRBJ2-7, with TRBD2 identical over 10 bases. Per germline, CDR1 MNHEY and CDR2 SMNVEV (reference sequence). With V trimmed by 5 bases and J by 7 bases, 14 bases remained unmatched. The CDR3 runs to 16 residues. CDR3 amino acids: CASSPTLLAGAGEQYF. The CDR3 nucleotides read TGTGCCAGCAGTCCCACACTGCTAGCGGGAGCGGGTGAGCAGTACTTC.

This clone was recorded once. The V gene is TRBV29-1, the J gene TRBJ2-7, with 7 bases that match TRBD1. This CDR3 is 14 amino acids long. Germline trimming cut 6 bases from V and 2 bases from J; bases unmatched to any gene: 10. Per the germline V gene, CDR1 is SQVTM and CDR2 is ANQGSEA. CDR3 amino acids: CSVPGTETPYEQYF. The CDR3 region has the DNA TGCAGCGTGCCCGGGACAGAGACCCCCTACGAGCAGTACTTC.

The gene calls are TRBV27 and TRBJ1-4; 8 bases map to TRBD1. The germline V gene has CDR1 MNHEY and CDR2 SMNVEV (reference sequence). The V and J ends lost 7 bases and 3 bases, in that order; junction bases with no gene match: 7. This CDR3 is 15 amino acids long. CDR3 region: CASTAGTGANEKLFF. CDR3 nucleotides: TGTGCCAGCACTGCCGGGACAGGAGCTAATGAAAAACTGTTTTTT.

The CDR3 nucleotides are TGTGCCATTTCGACAGGGACCTATGGCTACACCTTC. Its protein is CAISTGTYGYTF. The V call is TRBV19, the J call TRBJ1-2; 7 bases match TRBD1. Unmatched junction bases numbered 6, after V lost 10 bases and J lost 4 bases. Per germline, CDR1 LNHDA and CDR2 SQIVND (reference sequence). This CDR3 has 12 amino acids.

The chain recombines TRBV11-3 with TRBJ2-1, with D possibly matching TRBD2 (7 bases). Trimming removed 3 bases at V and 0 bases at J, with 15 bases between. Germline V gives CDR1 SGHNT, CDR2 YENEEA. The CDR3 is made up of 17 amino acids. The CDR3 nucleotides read TGTGCCAGCAGCTTCCCCGGGGGGCGGAACTCCTACAATGAGCAGTTCTTC. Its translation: CASSFPGGRNSYNEQFF.

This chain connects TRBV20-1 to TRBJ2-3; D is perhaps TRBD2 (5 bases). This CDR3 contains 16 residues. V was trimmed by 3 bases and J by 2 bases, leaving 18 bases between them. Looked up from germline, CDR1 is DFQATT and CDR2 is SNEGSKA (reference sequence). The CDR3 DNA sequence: TGCAGTGCTAGTGGGCTCCTAGCTACGGACACAGATACGCAGTATTTT. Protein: CSASGLLATDTDTQYF.

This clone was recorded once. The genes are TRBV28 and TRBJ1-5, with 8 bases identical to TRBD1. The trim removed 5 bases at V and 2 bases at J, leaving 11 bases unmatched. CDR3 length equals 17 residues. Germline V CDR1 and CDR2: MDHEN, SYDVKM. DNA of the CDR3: TGTGCCAGCAGTCCTCCCCGGGGCAGGGGGCGCAATCAGCCCCAGCATTTT. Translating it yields CASSPPRGRGRNQPQHF.